The T cell receptor beta chain under discussion was sequenced for a study of blood T cell repertoires in COVID-19 (dated by TCRdb to the early 2020s). Concerning the study at large: Samples covering the acute and convalescent phases of COVID-19 were provided by collaborators in the United States, Italy and Spain. The prospective study material was composed of cDNA or gDNA derived from T cells, B-cell-depleted T cells, or PBMCs. The dataset comprised deeply sampled blood TCRbeta repertoires from subjects exposed to, actively infected with, or recovered from COVID-19. The repertoires were released in a freely available public database intended as a resource for research on the immune response to SARS-CoV-2. Samples came from the ongoing ImmuneRACE study (first 160 participants) plus 1,254 subjects from 6 global collaborators. Nearly every sample came with metadata listing a de-identified subject ID, COVID-19 status, age in years and sex. Where available, HLA class I and class II types were obtained from metadata supplied by the sample provider rather than from assay-based typing. On the study overall, not on this receptor specifically: The quantity of clinical and demographic metadata differed by source and by participant and was supplied without curation.

The immunoSEQ Assay, a bias-controlled multiplex PCR, was used to amplify TCRbeta CDR3 regions from genomic DNA. In the paper's pipeline: Nucleated cell counts per sample were estimated from amplification of reference gene primers within the assay. Sequence reads were collapsed and filtered to measure the absolute abundance of every unique TCRbeta CDR3 rearrangement. Productive Simpson clonality was computed per sample as the square root of Simpson's diversity index over productive rearrangements. TCRdb limited this immuneACCESS table to in-frame rearrangements with V and J called. A share of clones is missing; checked studies link under half to unresolved V genes, and the rest is unexplained. V, J and clone size are taken as reported in that table, and D and trimming were inferred from the DNA itself. The table for this sample lists approximately 89,000 clones; 70% to 90% of them were counted only once. The top ten clones comprise 13% to 15% of the sample.

Collaborating institutions collected whole blood in K2EDTA tubes following their own protocols. For TCRbeta analysis, collaborators shipped samples in one of three forms: frozen whole blood, isolated PBMCs, or DNA extracted from either of those sample types. Here V drops 10 bases and J drops 6 bases, and the junction holds 22 bases not matched to any gene. The germline V gene specifies SGHTA as CDR1 and FQGNSA as CDR2. The CDR3 runs 17 amino acids, cysteine and phenylalanine included. The retained sequence is limited to the CDR3, 51 bases, with the frame set at the first base. Of note for this clone: Its antigen is not yet known. Base quality data are lacking; no much larger clone is found one base away.

The receptor's source is a woman in her 70s with acute or convalescent COVID-19. The sample was peripheral blood. The chain is assembled from TRBV7-2 and TRBJ1-2, with 8 bases aligning to TRBD1. CDR3 protein: CATKAWSVVDRVNGYTF. The sequence in DNA is TGTGCCACCAAAGCTTGGTCGGTTGTGGACAGGGTCAATGGCTACACCTTC.